One and the same sample provided the 26 T cell receptor beta chains below, sequenced in a study of blood T cell repertoires in COVID-19. TCRdb's table, derived via immunoSEQ multiplex PCR, lists solely in-frame clones and lacks some. The data show 200,000 to 300,000 clones, around 88% seen once. Material: peripheral blood. Every receptor here comes from a young woman with COVID-19, enrolled during active disease.

The genes are TRBV5-8 and TRBJ1-3; 7 bases are shared with TRBD1. Germline V CDR1 and CDR2: SGHTS, YDEGEE. V trimming: 0 bases; J trimming: 0 bases; junction bases outside the gene matches: 0. The CDR3 is 15 amino acids. CDR3 sequence: CASSLGTGSGNTIYF. The CDR3, as DNA: TGTGCCAGCAGCTTGGGGACAGGCTCTGGAAACACCATATATTTT.

CDR3 nucleotide sequence: TGTGCCAGTAGAGGGGGTCAGAACACCGGGGAGCTGTTTTTT. This gives the protein CASRGGQNTGELFF. This chain uses TRBV19 with TRBJ2-2; TRBD1 is a possible D gene (6 bases). V lost 6 bases, J lost 1 base, and 9 bases lay in between. CDR3 size: 14 residues. From germline, CDR1 is LNHDA and CDR2 SQIVND (reference sequence).

V and J are TRBV24-1 and TRBJ2-5; D might be TRBD1 (7 bases). Trimming cost V 7 bases and J 1 base, with 18 bases left between them. The CDR3 has 16 residues. Germline V gene data show CDR1 as KGHDR and CDR2 as SFDVKD. Here the CDR3 reads CATRAIGQEGQETQYF. In DNA, the CDR3 is TGTGCCACCAGAGCAATCGGACAGGAGGGCCAAGAGACCCAGTACTTC.

The rearrangement joins TRBV12-3 or TRBV12-4 to TRBJ1-3; a possible D gene is TRBD1 (6 bases). The CDR3 totals 13 residues. V gave up 5 bases and J gave up 9 bases, with 14 bases separating them. The CDR3 here is CASSPGQIFTIYF. In DNA, the CDR3 is TGTGCCAGCAGTCCAGGACAGATTTTCACCATATATTTT.

The chain joins TRBV19 to TRBJ2-1, with 7 nucleotides matching TRBD2. V was clipped by 1 base and J by 7 bases; unmatched bases: 7. This CDR3 comprises 15 residues. Germline assignment: CDR1 LNHDA and CDR2 SQIVND (reference sequence). The CDR3 region is CASSIGGGINNEQFF. The CDR3 coding sequence is TGTGCCAGTAGTATAGGGGGGGGAATTAATAATGAGCAGTTCTTC.

The CDR3 reads CASSPRTGPSTDTQYF. The CDR3 nucleotides read TGTGCCAGCAGCCCCAGGACAGGCCCTAGCACAGATACGCAGTATTTT. The chain combines TRBV7-6 with TRBJ2-3, with TRBD1 matching 7 bases. V lost 5 bases and J lost 0; bases outside the gene matches: 8. This CDR3 is built from 16 residues. Germline-derived CDR1 and CDR2 are SGHVS and FNYEAQ.

V usage is TRBV2 and J usage is TRBJ1-6; D is unresolved. The CDR3 extends over 16 amino acids. The V end lost 0 bases, the J end lost 0 bases, and 6 bases lay between the germline ends. Looked up from germline, CDR1 is SNHLY and CDR2 is FYNNEI. The CDR3 nucleotides are TGTGCCAGCAGTGAAGCTGGGCACTCCTATAATTCACCCCTCCACTTT. Its protein is CASSEAGHSYNSPLHF.

This rearrangement joins TRBV29-1 to TRBJ1-5, with D tentatively TRBD1 (6 bases). The V and J ends lost 3 bases and 6 bases respectively, with 18 bases between them. CDR3 length: 15 residues. Looked up from germline, CDR1 is SQVTM and CDR2 is ANQGSEA. The chain's CDR3 is CSVDVSTGQGQPQHF. The CDR3 region has the DNA TGCAGCGTTGACGTCAGTACAGGGCAGGGTCAGCCCCAGCATTTT.

This sequence joins TRBV6-5 and TRBJ1-1, with TRBD1 matching 8 bases. With V trimmed by 11 bases and J by 2 bases, 4 bases remained unmatched. This CDR3 spans 12 amino acids. Per the germline V gene, CDR1 is MNHEY and CDR2 is SVGAGI. This CDR3 reads CASQGGNTEAFF. CDR3 in DNA: TGTGCCTCACAGGGGGGAAACACTGAAGCTTTCTTT.

The gene calls are TRBV28 and TRBJ2-7; 7 nucleotides agree with TRBD1. V lost 6 bases to trimming and J lost 3 bases; unmatched junction nucleotides: 11. CDR1 is MDHEN and CDR2 is SYDVKM in the germline V gene. The CDR3 consists of 15 residues. In DNA form, the CDR3 reads TGTGCCAGCAGGACGACAGGGTCTATATTCTACGAGCAGTACTTC. It is translated as CASRTTGSIFYEQYF. The full variable domain, in which reference TRBV28 and TRBJ2-7 provide the parts outside the CDR3, is DVKVTQSSRYLVKRTGEKVFLECVQDMDHENMFWYRQDPGLGLRLIYFSYDVKMKEKGDIPEGYSVSREKKERFSLILESASTNQTSMYLCASRTTGSIFYEQYFGPGTRLTVT.

The genes are TRBV7-2 and TRBJ2-5; TRBD2 aligns across 9 bases. Germline assignment: CDR1 SGHTA and CDR2 FQGNSA. The trim removed 4 bases at V and 1 base at J, leaving 10 bases unmatched. This CDR3 spans 17 amino acids. CDR3 DNA: TGTGCCAGCAGCTCGGGCATCAGCGGGGGGTCCCAAGAGACCCAGTACTTC. Translating gives CASSSGISGGSQETQYF.

The chain recombines TRBV10-1 with TRBJ1-2, with TRBD1 as a possible D gene (5 bases). Trimming removed 4 bases at V and 3 bases at J, with 9 bases between. Germline CDR1 WNHNN, CDR2 SYGVQD (reference sequence). This CDR3 is 13 amino acids long. The CDR3 reads CASSGQRYYGYTF. As DNA, the CDR3 is TGCGCCAGCAGTGGACAGAGGTACTATGGCTACACCTTC.

The chain employs TRBV5-1 and TRBJ1-4; TRBD1 might be the D (5 bases). This CDR3 contains 16 residues. Trimming took 3 bases from V and 1 from J, leaving 13 bases between them. Germline loops: CDR1 SGHRS, CDR2 YFSETQ. For the CDR3, the DNA is TGCGCCAGCAGCTCCAACCCAGACAGAACTAATGAAAAACTGTTTTTT. As protein: CASSSNPDRTNEKLFF.

J is TRBJ2-1 and V is TRBV10-1, with 9 bases fitting TRBD2. This CDR3 is built from 14 residues. With 2 bases clipped from V and 9 bases from J, the junction kept 5 bases outside the gene matches. CDR1 and CDR2 (germline): WNHNN, SYGVQD (reference sequence). The CDR3 nucleotides are TGCGCCAGCAGTGAGGGACTAGCGATTGGTGAGCAGTTCTTC. Its protein is CASSEGLAIGEQFF.

The chain couples TRBV19 to TRBJ1-5, with a tentative D call TRBD1 (6 bases). This CDR3 region has 17 residues. Deletions cut 3 bases from V and 6 bases from J, with 21 bases between. The germline CDR1 and CDR2 sequences are LNHDA and SQIVND (reference sequence). For the CDR3, the DNA is TGTGCCAGTAGTATTGGCCCCGACAGGAGATGGGGTCAGCCCCAGCATTTT. This gives the protein CASSIGPDRRWGQPQHF. Drawing the rest from reference TRBV19 and TRBJ1-5, the complete variable domain is DGGITQSPKYLFRKEGQNVTLSCEQNLNHDAMYWYRQDPGQGLRLIYYSQIVNDFQKGDIAEGYSVSREKKESFPLTVTSAQKNPTAFYLCASSIGPDRRWGQPQHFGDGTRLSIL.

The V and J genes are TRBV19 and TRBJ2-1; D is ambiguous. The V gene's germline CDR1 is LNHDA and CDR2 SQIVND (reference sequence). V gave up 8 bases and J gave up 5 bases, with 10 bases separating them. The CDR3 contains 12 residues. The CDR3 DNA reads as TGTGCCAGTTTAGCTCCCCACAATGAGCAGTTCTTC. Its translation: CASLAPHNEQFF.

The chain links TRBV4-2 to TRBJ2-1; a possible D gene is TRBD1 (5 bases). Germline V CDR1 and CDR2: LGHNA, YNFKEQ. With 0 bases removed from V and 5 bases from J, the gap between germline ends came to 8 bases. This CDR3 contains 14 residues. DNA for the CDR3: TGTGCCAGCAGCCAAGACAGGGCGGACAATGAGCAGTTCTTC. Its translation: CASSQDRADNEQFF.

The rearrangement uses TRBV3-1 (or the pseudogene TRBV3-2) and TRBJ1-6, with a possible D match to TRBD1 (6 bases). V was cut by 4 bases and J by 10 bases, with 17 bases left in between. The length of the CDR3 is 15 residues. Germline CDR1 is LGHDT and CDR2 is YNNKEL (reference sequence). CDR3 sequence (DNA): TGTGCCAGCAGCCCTCGGACAGTTTCTCCATCACCCCTCCACTTT. It yields the protein CASSPRTVSPSPLHF.

The chain is built from TRBV27 and TRBJ1-3; TRBD1 matches at 7 bases. The CDR3 length is 16 residues. Germline V CDR1 and CDR2: MNHEY, SMNVEV (reference sequence). Germline trimming cut 6 bases from V and 0 bases from J; bases unmatched to any gene: 8. The CDR3 bases are TGTGCCAGCAGACCCCGACAGGGAGGCTCTGGAAACACCATATATTTT. Translated, it gives CASRPRQGGSGNTIYF.

The V call is TRBV28, the J call TRBJ2-2; 10 bases are shared with TRBD1. J was trimmed by 6 bases and V by 4 bases; bases with no gene match: 5. Germline CDR1 is MDHEN and CDR2 is SYDVKM. The CDR3 has 15 residues. The CDR3, as DNA: TGTGCCAGCAGTTCCCCGGGACAGGGGTCCGGGGAGCTGTTTTTT. It translates to CASSSPGQGSGELFF.

This sequence joins TRBV20-1 and TRBJ1-2, with a tentative D call TRBD1 (6 bases). V was cut by 4 bases and J by 6 bases, with 9 bases left in between. This CDR3 region has 11 residues. Looked up from germline, CDR1 is DFQATT and CDR2 is SNEGSKA (reference sequence). The CDR3 sequence: CSAKTGNGYTF. For the CDR3, the DNA is TGCAGTGCTAAGACAGGCAATGGCTACACCTTC.

The V and J genes are TRBV7-2 and TRBJ2-3; possibly TRBD1 for D (6 bases). The CDR3 is made up of 16 amino acids. CDR1 is SGHTA, CDR2 FQGNSA, per germline. V was trimmed by 2 bases and J by 0 bases, leaving 12 bases between them. CDR3: CASSLKGGYSTDTQYF. CDR3 nucleotides: TGTGCCAGCAGCTTAAAAGGGGGATATAGCACAGATACGCAGTATTTT. Together with reference TRBV7-2 and TRBJ2-3, the CDR3 gives the full variable domain: GAGVSQSPSNKVTEKGKDVELRCDPISGHTALYWYRQSLGQGLEFLIYFQGNSAPDKSGLPSDRFSAERTGGSVSTLTIQRTQQEDSAVYLCASSLKGGYSTDTQYFGPGTRLTVL.

The chain carries TRBV5-1 and TRBJ2-1; 11 nucleotides match TRBD2. This CDR3 has 14 residues. CDR1 SGHRS and CDR2 YFSETQ come from the germline V gene. Trimming took 1 base from V and 15 from J; bases not matched to a gene: 9. The CDR3 loop is CASSLLGTSGGGFF. CDR3 coding DNA: TGCGCCAGCAGCTTGTTAGGGACTAGCGGAGGGGGGTTCTTC.

The chain is built from TRBV5-1 and TRBJ2-1, with D perhaps matching TRBD2 (6 bases). This CDR3 contains 17 residues. Trimming stripped 0 bases from V and 3 bases from J, with 16 bases between. The germline gives CDR1 SGHRS, CDR2 YFSETQ. The CDR3 region has the DNA TGCGCCAGCAGCTTGGGGTTTGGAGGGAGGCACTACAATGAGCAGTTCTTC. It is translated as CASSLGFGGRHYNEQFF.

V usage is TRBV11-2 and J usage is TRBJ2-3; 10 nucleotides align to TRBD2. V shed 2 bases, J shed 2 bases, and the junction held 7 bases outside the gene matches. The germline V gene encodes CDR1 SGHAT and CDR2 FQNNGV. The CDR3 length is 17 residues. CDR3 nucleotide sequence: TGTGCCAGCAGCTTATGGGCTAGCGGGGGCTACACAGATACGCAGTATTTT. Protein product: CASSLWASGGYTDTQYF.

This chain uses TRBV29-1 with TRBJ1-1; D possibly corresponds to TRBD1 (5 bases). CDR1 is SQVTM and CDR2 is ANQGSEA in the germline V gene. The CDR3 contains 12 residues. Trimming removed 4 bases at V and 6 bases at J, with 12 bases between. The CDR3 DNA is TGCAGCGTTGGGGCAGGGCTTTCTGAAGCTTTCTTT. This sequence encodes CSVGAGLSEAFF. Based on the CDR3 plus reference TRBV29-1 and TRBJ1-1, the full variable domain is SAVISQKPSRDICQRGTSLTIQCQVDSQVTMMFWYRQQPGQSLTLIATANQGSEATYESGFVIDKFPISRPNLTFSTLTVSNMSPEDSSIYLCSVGAGLSEAFFGQGTRLTVV.